The 5 T cell receptor beta chains presented below share a single source sample, sequenced in a study of blood T cells in healthy people across ages. Primers used in a second PCR of roughly 6 to 12 cycles were a sample-barcoded 5' primer and a J-beta primer mix. TCRdb fed the 5' RACE reads into MiXCR, producing one record per CDR3 protein. The data show 1.5 million to 2 million distinct CDR3 sequences, with roughly 30% seen just once and around 11% held by the top ten. Sample: blood. Receptors originate from a woman in her 30s in good health.

The gene calls are TRBV3-1 and TRBJ2-5; D perhaps matches TRBD2 (7 bases). The CDR3 runs to 15 residues. V was shortened by 6 bases and J by 3 bases, with 17 bases between the two germline ends. The V gene's germline CDR1 is LGHDT and CDR2 YNNKEL (reference sequence). Here the CDR3 reads CASSVRGGEEETQYF. DNA for the CDR3: TGTGCCAGCAGTGTGAGGGGGGGCGAGGAAGAGACCCAGTACTTC.

This chain connects TRBV2 to TRBJ2-5, with 15 bases matching TRBD2. Trimming took 10 bases from V and 3 from J; bases not matched to a gene: 12. Germline CDR1 is SNHLY and CDR2 is FYNNEI. The CDR3 sequence is 17 residues long. CDR3 protein: CAKRGTSGGPNEETQYF. The CDR3 nucleotides read TGTGCCAAACGTGGGACTAGCGGGGGGCCAAATGAAGAGACCCAGTACTTC.

This clonotype was counted many times. The J gene is TRBJ2-7, the V gene TRBV6-1; no firm D call. CDR1 and CDR2 (germline): MNHNS, SASEGT. This CDR3 has 14 amino acids. Trimming pared 5 bases from V and 0 bases from J, leaving 11 bases between. The CDR3 loop is CASSPTSSSYEQYF. Written as DNA, the CDR3 is TGTGCCAGCAGTCCCACGTCCAGCTCCTACGAGCAGTACTTC.

The chain recombines TRBV5-1 with TRBJ2-1; TRBD1 or TRBD2 may be the D gene (5 bases each). CDR3 size: 17 residues. Germline CDR1 is SGHRS and CDR2 is YFSETQ. V shed 4 bases and J shed 3 bases, with 20 bases lying between them. Written as DNA, the CDR3 is TGCGCCAGCAGCATAGATACGGGACCTTCCATCTACAATGAGCAGTTCTTC. Protein product: CASSIDTGPSIYNEQFF. Based on the CDR3 plus reference TRBV5-1 and TRBJ2-1, the full variable domain is KAGVTQTPRYLIKTRGQQVTLSCSPISGHRSVSWYQQTPGQGLQFLFEYFSETQRNKGNFPGRFSGRQFSNSRSEMNVSTLELGDSALYLCASSIDTGPSIYNEQFFGPGTRLTVL.

About this clonotype itself: Because the CDR3's place on the DNA is in doubt, the DNA is left out and the CDR3 is given as listed by TCRdb. The gene calls are TRBV5-5 and TRBJ2-2; the table assigns TRBD1, which was not confirmed against the DNA. Germline-derived CDR1 and CDR2 are SGHKS and YYEKEE (reference sequence). The length of the CDR3 is 16 amino acids, counting both ends. CDR3 loop: CASSLEVGAGTGEPFF.